This paragraph reports one T cell receptor (beta chain). Its specificity is not known. The data are from a study of T-cell reconstitution after alpha-beta-depleted transplantation in children. Findings of the study overall: The study reportedly traced alpha-beta T cells about two months after transplant to several hundred expanded graft clones. After one year, T-cell counts and TCRbeta diversity mostly came from new T cells.

Preparation of the TCRbeta library was carried out with unique molecular identifiers. MiXCR was run by TCRdb on the PCR reads, yielding one entry per CDR3 protein. The sample carries hundreds of thousands of distinct CDR3 sequences, roughly 13% recorded once. The CDR3 contains 17 residues. The junction had 12 bases not matched to a gene; V was cut back by 3 bases and J by 6 bases. The chain uses TRBV12-3 or TRBV12-4 and TRBJ2-5, with 11 bases lining up with TRBD2. The material sequenced was PBMCs, mostly from graft donor cells, taken 360 days after TCRalphabeta/CD19-depleted stem cell transplant. This TCR came from a male patient younger than 18 who had a stem cell transplant for acute myeloid leukemia, so the T cells may come from the graft donor. This CDR3 is CASSFPLLAGEGKTQYF. CDR3 coding DNA: TGTGCCAGCAGTTTCCCCCTACTAGCGGGGGAGGGTAAGACCCAGTACTTC.